These 23 T cell receptor beta chains were all obtained from the same sample, sequenced in a study of cytomegalovirus exposure and HLA in healthy donors. PCR amplification relied on 60 Vbeta primers (plus 13 Jbeta primers). Libraries were prepared by immunoSEQ multiplex PCR; TCRdb keeps only in-frame clonotypes and omits some of them. The sample holds 150,000 to 200,000 clones, approximately 67% seen once. Sequenced material: PBMCs. All receptors derive from a woman between 18 and 30 years old in good health and CMV-seropositive.

The chain joins TRBV5-1 to TRBJ2-1, with 11 bases identical to TRBD2. The CDR3 sequence is 15 residues long. The germline gives CDR1 SGHRS, CDR2 YFSETQ. Trimming removed 0 bases from V and 7 bases from J; junction bases left unmatched: 3. CDR3 bases: TGCGCCAGCAGCTTGGTACCTAGCGGGGGGAATGAGCAGTTCTTC. Translated, it gives CASSLVPSGGNEQFF.

The chain carries TRBV6-1 and TRBJ1-2; 7 bases match TRBD1. The V segment lost 2 bases and the J segment 6 bases; nucleotides outside the gene matches: 9. CDR3 length: 15 residues. Germline values: CDR1 MNHNS, CDR2 SASEGT. CDR3 region: CASSEIVEGADGYTF. The CDR3 nucleotides read TGTGCCAGCAGTGAAATCGTCGAGGGGGCGGATGGCTACACCTTC.

The genes are TRBV6-5 and TRBJ1-2; a possible D gene is TRBD1 (5 bases). Germline V gene data show CDR1 as MNHEY and CDR2 as SVGAGI. The CDR3 length is 12 residues. Trimming pared 6 bases from V and 5 bases from J, leaving 10 bases between. CDR3 sequence reads: CASRQTGYGYTF. DNA for the CDR3: TGTGCCAGCAGACAAACAGGTTATGGCTACACCTTC.

The CDR3 region has the DNA TGTGCCAGCAGACTAGCGGGGGGGCCCTACAATGAGCAGTTCTTC. Amino acid sequence: CASRLAGGPYNEQFF. The J gene is TRBJ2-1, the V gene TRBV6-5; 13 bases agree with TRBD2. V lost 6 bases, J lost 2 bases, and 1 base stayed unmatched. The V gene's germline CDR1 is MNHEY and CDR2 SVGAGI. The CDR3 has 15 residues.

The chain joins TRBV12-5 to TRBJ1-1; TRBD1 matches 7 bases. Unmatched junction bases numbered 8, after V lost 3 bases and J lost 4 bases. This CDR3 comprises 15 residues. Looked up from germline, CDR1 is LGHNT and CDR2 is FRNRAP. This CDR3 reads CASGFGTGAVTEAFF. The DNA for the CDR3 is TGTGCTAGTGGTTTTGGTACAGGGGCGGTCACTGAAGCTTTCTTT. Based on the CDR3 plus reference TRBV12-5 and TRBJ1-1, the full variable domain is DARVTQTPRHKVTEMGQEVTMRCQPILGHNTVFWYRQTMMQGLELLAYFRNRAPLDDSGMPKDRFSAEMPDATLATLKIQPSEPRDSAVYFCASGFGTGAVTEAFFGQGTRLTVV.

The chain uses TRBV5-6 and TRBJ2-7; 11 bases are shared with TRBD2. There are 15 residues in the CDR3. Germline V gene data show CDR1 as SGHDT and CDR2 as YYEEEE. The V gene end was trimmed by 1 base and the J gene end by 1 base; junction bases not matched to a gene: 1. The CDR3 protein is CASSLLAGGSYEQYF. Here the CDR3 DNA reads TGTGCCAGCAGCTTGCTAGCGGGGGGTTCCTACGAGCAGTACTTC.

The rearrangement uses TRBV29-1 and TRBJ2-2; D is ambiguous. Germline-derived CDR1 and CDR2 are SQVTM and ANQGSEA. Between the trimmed V and J ends, which lost 6 bases and 6 bases, there was a span of 11 bases. CDR3 length equals 12 residues. The CDR3 region has the DNA TGCAGCGTCCCAGGTTTGGCCGGGGAGCTGTTTTTT. This codes for CSVPGLAGELFF.

V usage is TRBV10-3 and J usage is TRBJ1-5; perhaps TRBD1 as D (5 bases). Germline V gives CDR1 ENHRY, CDR2 SYGVKD. This CDR3 spans 13 amino acids. V was clipped by 10 bases and J by 2 bases, with 12 bases between them. The CDR3 is CATIDRGNQPQHF. CDR3 coding DNA: TGTGCCACCATAGACAGAGGCAATCAGCCCCAGCATTTT.

The chain carries TRBV6-1 and TRBJ2-1; the match to TRBD2 covers 9 bases. The germline V gene has CDR1 MNHNS and CDR2 SASEGT. Trimming took 4 bases from V and 3 from J; bases not matched to a gene: 7. The CDR3 is made up of 16 amino acids. In DNA form, the CDR3 reads TGTGCCAGCAGTGTGTTGGCTAGCGGGATCTACAATGAGCAGTTCTTC. It is translated as CASSVLASGIYNEQFF.

V is TRBV5-1 and J is TRBJ2-1; the match to TRBD2 covers 13 bases. The germline V gene has CDR1 SGHRS and CDR2 YFSETQ. V shed 0 bases and J 4 bases; nucleotides not matched to a gene: 1. The CDR3 covers 16 residues. This chain's CDR3 is CASSLEGLAGYNEQFF. The CDR3 DNA reads as TGCGCCAGCAGCTTGGAGGGACTAGCGGGATACAATGAGCAGTTCTTC.

The genes are TRBV6-6 and TRBJ2-4; 7 bases agree with TRBD2. Germline-derived CDR1 and CDR2 are MNHNY and SVGAGI (reference sequence). V trimming: 11 bases; J trimming: 4 bases; junction bases outside the gene matches: 11. The CDR3 length is 14 residues. CDR3 nucleotides: TGTGCCGCTGGGGCGGGAGCTTCTAAAAACATTCAGTACTTC. The encoded protein is CAAGAGASKNIQYF.

The rearrangement uses TRBV4-3 and TRBJ2-1, with D perhaps TRBD2 (5 bases). CDR3 length equals 17 residues. The ends were cut back, 0 bases at V and 2 bases at J, with 14 bases in the middle. CDR1 LGHNA and CDR2 YSLEER come from the germline V gene. CDR3 residues: CASSQEAYGKTYNEQFF. In nucleotides, the CDR3 is TGCGCCAGCAGCCAAGAAGCTTACGGGAAAACCTACAATGAGCAGTTCTTC.

The chain links TRBV27 to TRBJ2-2; a weak D match, TRBD2 (5 bases). V was trimmed by 10 bases and J by 7 bases, leaving 10 bases between them. CDR1 is MNHEY, CDR2 SMNVEV, per germline (reference sequence). The CDR3 covers 11 residues. This chain's CDR3 is CATSGSGELFF. The CDR3 DNA reads TGTGCCACGTCGGGGAGCGGGGAGCTGTTTTTT.

The count of this clone is one. The rearrangement joins TRBV10-3 to TRBJ2-7; a weak D match, TRBD2 (5 bases). In germline, CDR1 is ENHRY, CDR2 SYGVKD. The CDR3 spans 14 residues. Trimming left V 6 bases short and J 2 bases short, with 14 bases between. CDR3 amino acids: CAIRGSGETYEQYF. Written as DNA, the CDR3 is TGTGCCATCAGGGGATCCGGGGAAACCTACGAGCAGTACTTC.

The chain is built from TRBV9 and TRBJ2-5; D is ambiguous. The DNA end favors TRBJ2-7, so the J call may be wrong. The CDR3 has 13 residues. Germline CDR1 is SGDLS and CDR2 is YYNGEE. The CDR3 here is CASSVASSYEQYF. The CDR3 DNA reads TGTGCCAGCAGCGTAGCTAGTTCCTACGAGCAGTACTTC.

DNA of the CDR3: TGTGCCAGCAGTTTGGCAGGAACCCATCAGCCCCAGCATTTT. This gives the protein CASSLAGTHQPQHF. The V gene is TRBV27, the J gene TRBJ1-5, with D uncertain. There are 14 residues in the CDR3. Trimming stripped 3 bases from V and 5 bases from J, with 11 bases between. CDR1 MNHEY and CDR2 SMNVEV come from the germline V gene (reference sequence).

The chain has TRBV7-9 and TRBJ1-3, with TRBD1 matching over 9 bases. Per the germline V gene, CDR1 is SEHNR and CDR2 is FQNEAQ (reference sequence). CDR3 length equals 16 residues. V lost 0 bases and J lost 7; bases outside the gene matches: 7. The CDR3 sequence: CASSLAQGAMGNTIYF. The CDR3 nucleotides are TGTGCCAGCAGCTTAGCACAGGGGGCTATGGGGAACACCATATATTTT.

Comments on this clone: A read error may account for a junction end that differs from germline. This chain connects TRBV5-1 to TRBJ2-7, with D tentatively TRBD1 (5 bases). This CDR3 has 16 residues. Germline V gene data show CDR1 as SGHRS and CDR2 as YFSETQ. CDR3 region: CANSLALSDKLYEQYF. CDR3 nucleotides: TGCGCCAACAGCTTGGCTCTTTCGGACAAGCTATACGAGCAGTACTTC.

This clone appeared a few times. Other nucleotide sequences in the sample specify the same CDR3. The chain couples TRBV28 to TRBJ2-1; the match to TRBD2 covers 9 bases. Looked up from germline, CDR1 is MDHEN and CDR2 is SYDVKM. This CDR3 comprises 13 residues. V shed 8 bases, J shed 4 bases, and the junction held 3 bases outside the gene matches. The CDR3 region has the DNA TGTGCCAGCTCTAGCGGGGATTACAATGAGCAGTTCTTC. Translating it yields CASSSGDYNEQFF.

This clone was seen only a few times. The chain has TRBV5-1 and TRBJ1-1; D is undetermined. Germline V gives CDR1 SGHRS, CDR2 YFSETQ. The CDR3 has 15 residues. Trimming stripped 4 bases from V and 6 bases from J, with 19 bases between. CDR3 amino acids: CASSPPLEMGAEAFF. CDR3 DNA sequence: TGCGCCAGCAGCCCACCACTAGAGATGGGCGCTGAAGCTTTCTTT.

This clone was counted a single time. The gene calls are TRBV9 and TRBJ2-3; 14 bases fit TRBD2. Germline V gene data show CDR1 as SGDLS and CDR2 as YYNGEE. The trim removed 3 bases at V and 2 bases at J, leaving 11 bases unmatched. The CDR3 has 19 residues. CDR3 nucleotides: TGTGCCAGCAGCGGAGGACTAGCGGGAGGATTTACCATCACAGATACGCAGTATTTT. Protein sequence: CASSGGLAGGFTITDTQYF.

The genes are TRBV7-9 and TRBJ2-7; 11 bases map to TRBD1. Unmatched junction bases numbered 9, after V lost 4 bases and J lost 4 bases. Looked up from germline, CDR1 is SEHNR and CDR2 is FQNEAQ (reference sequence). The CDR3 runs to 16 residues. The CDR3 coding sequence is TGTGCCAGCAGCTCCCGGACAGGGGGCGCTCAATACGAGCAGTACTTC. Its translation is CASSSRTGGAQYEQYF.

This clone was counted between two and nine times. The V gene is TRBV4-3, the J gene TRBJ1-2, with D possibly being TRBD1 (5 bases). The CDR3 is made up of 15 amino acids. The V gene lost 0 bases and the J gene lost 4 bases, with 12 bases spanning the gap. CDR1 LGHNA and CDR2 YSLEER come from the germline V gene. The CDR3 here is CASSQDQGSLYGYTF. In DNA, the CDR3 is TGCGCCAGCAGCCAAGATCAGGGAAGTCTCTATGGCTACACCTTC.